This is a list of T cell receptor beta chains from one sample in a study of beta chain features in type 1 diabetes. TCRdb's table, derived via immunoSEQ multiplex PCR, lists solely in-frame clones and lacks some. This table holds about 150,000 clones, around 10% found once. The sample consisted of central memory CD4+ T cells from blood. The receptors stem from a man aged 18-30 years in good health. The CDR3 runs from the conserved cysteine through the conserved F or W. The order of the fields is V gene, clone size, CDR3 length, D gene, J gene, CDR3 DNA, CDR3 protein. D genes are given only for firm matches. Only some rows state a clone size, as once, few, many or a class for expanded clones.

TRBV29-1,many,10,-,TRBJ2-1,TGCAGCGCTACGAACAATGAGCAGTTCTTC,CSATNNEQFF
TRBV11-2,few,16,TRBD2,TRBJ2-1,TGTGCCAGCAGCTTAGTAGTTGCTAGCGGGAGGAATGAGCAGTTCTTC,CASSLVVASGRNEQFF
TRBV5-8,-,15,TRBD1,TRBJ1-2,TGTGCCAGCAGCCTGACAGGGTCGAGTGACTATGGCTACACCTTC,CASSLTGSSDYGYTF
TRBV18,-,15,-,TRBJ2-7,TGTGCCAGCTCACCCCTCGGGCAGAGCTCCTACGAGCAGTACTTC,CASSPLGQSSYEQYF
TRBV19,-,14,TRBD1,TRBJ1-2,TGTGCCAGTACCCCCGGGACAGTCCGTGGGGGCTACACCTTC,CASTPGTVRGGYTF
TRBV30,medium-sized,14,TRBD1,TRBJ2-6,TGTGCCTGGGTCCCCAGGGGGCGGGTCAACGTCCTGACTTTC,CAWVPRGRVNVLTF
TRBV7-8,-,13,-,TRBJ2-3,TGTGCCAGCAGCTTAGGGCTCACAGATACGCAGTATTTT,CASSLGLTDTQYF
TRBV7-2,-,15,-,TRBJ1-4,TGTGCCAGCAGCTTAGGGTTTACAGCCAATGAAAAACTGTTTTTT,CASSLGFTANEKLFF
TRBV21-1,many,10,-,TRBJ2-3,TGTGCCAGCAGCGATGGTACGCAGTATTTT,CASSDGTQYF
TRBV18,-,14,-,TRBJ2-5,TGTGCCAGCTCACCACCCCAGGGACAAGAGACCCAGTACTTC,CASSPPQGQETQYF
TRBV30,-,14,TRBD1,TRBJ2-5,TGTGCCTGGAGGCTAGGCACAGGGGGCCGGACCCAGTACTTC,CAWRLGTGGRTQYF
TRBV11-2,few,14,-,TRBJ1-1,TGTGCCAGCAGCCTAGGGCGTTCCTTGGGGTATGCTTTCTTT,CASSLGRSLGYAFF
TRBV10-3,few,13,-,TRBJ1-2,TGTGCCATCAGTGAGAGGACCGACTATGGCTACACCTTC,CAISERTDYGYTF
TRBV2,many,11,-,TRBJ2-7,TGTGCCAGCAGTGAGGAGAAAGGGCAGTACTTC,CASSEEKGQYF
TRBV14,few,17,TRBD1,TRBJ2-7,TGTGCCAGCAGCCGCCAGGTTCGTGACAGGGTATTTTACGAGCAGTACTTC,CASSRQVRDRVFYEQYF
TRBV30,few,13,-,TRBJ1-4,TGTGCCTGGAGTGTAATCGGGGGAGAAAAACTGTTTTTT,CAWSVIGGEKLFF
TRBV27,-,15,-,TRBJ2-6,TGTGCCAGCAGTTTATCACCCTCTGGGGCCAACGTCCTGACTTTC,CASSLSPSGANVLTF
TRBV7-9,few,14,-,TRBJ2-7,TGTGCCAGCAGCTTATTTAGGAGCTCCTACGAGCAGTACTTC,CASSLFRSSYEQYF
TRBV11-3,few,12,-,TRBJ2-1,TGTGCCAGCAGCTTAAGTCCCAATGAGCAGTTCTTC,CASSLSPNEQFF
TRBV4-3,few,14,-,TRBJ2-2,TGCGCCACCTCCTCGGAAACGAACACCGGGGAGCTGTTTTTT,CATSSETNTGELFF
TRBV29-1,-,13,-,TRBJ1-1,TGCAGCGTTGAAAAACAGTTGAACACTGAAGCTTTCTTT,CSVEKQLNTEAFF
TRBV29-1,-,15,TRBD2,TRBJ2-1,TGCAGCGTAAACTATGGGCTAGCGGGAATCGGTGAGCAGTTCTTC,CSVNYGLAGIGEQFF